This T cell receptor (beta chain) was obtained from a study of type 1 regulatory T cells (dated by TCRdb to the early 2020s). Broadly, across the study: An in vitro protocol by which a Tr1-enriched, alloantigen-specific CD4 T cell product named T-allo10 was generated was characterized in the study. T-allo10 was under clinical evaluation in patients with hematological malignancies receiving allogeneic hematopoietic stem cell transplantation.

This clonotype was seen at least ten times. Its antigen target is currently unknown. No base quality information exists; no much larger clone differs at one position. The germline V gene (reference sequence) provides CDR1 PRHDT and CDR2 FYEKMQ. From cysteine to phenylalanine, the CDR3 is 15 amino acids long. This entry keeps only the CDR3 DNA: 45 bases, framed from base 1. The germline ends are 8 bases apart after V is trimmed by 0 bases and J by 2 bases. Reads for this sample came from an Illumina MiSeq. TCRdb ran its own pipeline on the public reads, namely fastp trimming at Q25 and MiXCR clone calling, and kept in-frame beta chains. Entries that share a CDR3 protein sequence are merged under the most common genes and DNA. A total of around 14,000 distinct CDR3 sequences appear in this sample, about an eighth of them only once. Together, the top ten hold roughly 14% of the sample.

The sequencing input was cultured T cells, either the whole culture or a sorted T cell fraction (not recorded which). This sequence originates from a human donor in good health. Recombination joined TRBV13 with TRBJ1-3; no D gene can be assigned with confidence. The CDR3 in this case is CASSLGAAAGNTIYF. The nucleotide sequence is given as TGTGCCAGCAGCTTAGGGGCAGCAGCTGGAAACACCATATATTTT.